One and the same sample provided the 15 T cell receptor beta chains below, sequenced in a study of T cell repertoires in cytomegalovirus infection. The antigens for these receptors are not known. TCRdb ran MiXCR on the reads and lists one entry per CDR3 protein. There are under 90,000 distinct CDR3 sequences in the sample; 45% to 50% occur only once, and approximately 93% lies in the top ten. The sample here was CD8+ T cells from cultured PBMCs, taken from culture after CMV antigen stimulation. The origin of the receptors is a human donor in good health (CMV status not recorded). Some clones in this sample may be carry-over from other donors' samples.

The V call is TRBV6-6, the J call TRBJ1-4, with D tentatively TRBD1 (5 bases). This CDR3 is 15 amino acids long. CDR1 and CDR2 from the germline V gene are MNHNY and SVGAGI (reference sequence). V was trimmed by 2 bases and J by 4 bases, leaving 11 bases between them. CDR3: CASSYAGALNEKLFF. As DNA, the CDR3 is TGTGCCAGCAGTTACGCCGGGGCTCTTAATGAAAAACTGTTTTTT.

The gene calls are TRBV4-1 and TRBJ2-3; a possible D gene is TRBD2 (7 bases). CDR1 and CDR2 from the germline V gene are MGHRA and YSYEKL. Trimming removed 1 base from V and 3 bases from J, with 14 bases in between. The CDR3 has 16 amino acids. CDR3 residues: CASSQGAGALTDTQYF. For the CDR3, the DNA is TGCGCCAGCAGCCAAGGCGCGGGGGCCTTGACAGATACGCAGTATTTT.

This chain joins TRBV7-9 and TRBJ1-2; unclear D gene. The CDR3 is made up of 15 amino acids. Germline V gives CDR1 SEHNR, CDR2 FQNEAQ (reference sequence). Trimming shortened V by 2 bases and J by 4 bases, and 14 bases separated the two germline ends. As DNA, the CDR3 is TGTGCCAGCAGCTTAAACCCCCCGGGTGGCTATGGCTACACCTTC. Its translation is CASSLNPPGGYGYTF.

This clonotype was picked up many times. The rearrangement joins TRBV7-2 to TRBJ1-5; the D gene is possibly TRBD1 (5 bases). This CDR3 comprises 14 residues. The ends were cut back, 3 bases at V and 7 bases at J, with 13 bases in the middle. Germline CDR1 and CDR2: SGHTA and FQGNSA. Written as DNA, the CDR3 is TGTGCCAGCAGCTTCCCAGGGTGGGGCCAGCCCCAGCATTTT. It is translated as CASSFPGWGQPQHF.

The gene calls are TRBV7-6 and TRBJ2-7, with D maybe TRBD1 (5 bases). Looked up from germline, CDR1 is SGHVS and CDR2 is FNYEAQ. The CDR3 length is 14 residues. V lost 1 base to trimming and J lost 1 base, with 8 bases between them. CDR3 in amino acids: CASSLEGKSYEQYF. In nucleotides, the CDR3 is TGTGCCAGCAGCTTAGAGGGGAAATCCTACGAGCAGTACTTC.

The V and J genes are TRBV6-5 and TRBJ1-6; weak D call: TRBD1 (5 bases). The CDR3 length is 16 residues. CDR1 and CDR2 from the germline V gene are MNHEY and SVGAGI. V was cut by 0 bases and J by 9 bases, with 15 bases left in between. CDR3 region: CASSYSTRGGSSPLHF. The CDR3 bases are TGTGCCAGCAGTTACTCGACCCGGGGGGGTAGTTCACCCCTCCACTTT.

The chain joins TRBV6-2 or TRBV6-3 to TRBJ2-1; no reliable D call. V lost 4 bases, J lost 12 bases, and 10 bases lay in between. CDR1 is MNHEY and CDR2 is SVGEGT in the germline V gene. The CDR3 contains 11 residues. Here the CDR3 DNA reads TGTGCCAGCAGTTTTACCGGTTGGCAGTTCTTC. Its protein product is CASSFTGWQFF.

The gene calls are TRBV28 and TRBJ1-2, with a tentative D call TRBD1 (5 bases). The CDR3 runs 14 residues. V lost 6 bases to trimming and J lost 2 bases, with 13 bases between them. Germline lookup yields CDR1 MDHEN and CDR2 SYDVKM. CDR3 coding DNA: TGTGCCAGCAGGCCAGGGCTATCCAACTATGGCTACACCTTC. Protein: CASRPGLSNYGYTF.

In its sample, this clonotype was seen a few times. This chain connects TRBV7-2 to TRBJ1-5; tentative D call: TRBD1 (6 bases). Germline V gene data show CDR1 as SGHTA and CDR2 as FQGNSA. The CDR3 length is 15 residues. V lost 1 base to trimming and J lost 1 base, with 8 bases between them. CDR3 in DNA: TGTGCCAGCAGCTTAGATCAGGGGAGCAATCAGCCCCAGCATTTT. It specifies CASSLDQGSNQPQHF.

The chain employs TRBV7-9 and TRBJ2-1, with 11 bases fitting TRBD2. The length of the CDR3 is 13 residues. Germline CDR1 reads SEHNR; CDR2 reads FQNEAQ (reference sequence). Trimming at V came to 3 bases and at J to 9 bases, leaving 1 base not matched to a gene. CDR3 region: CASSLTSGAEQFF. The CDR3 coding sequence is TGTGCCAGCAGCTTGACTAGCGGGGCTGAGCAGTTCTTC.

The gene calls are TRBV3-1 and TRBJ1-1; D remains unclear. The V end lost 2 bases, the J end lost 1 base, and 5 bases lay between the germline ends. This CDR3 has 13 residues. Germline CDR1 and CDR2: LGHDT and YNNKEL (reference sequence). The CDR3 reads CASSQRQNTEAFF. The DNA of the CDR3 is TGTGCCAGCAGCCAACGTCAGAACACTGAAGCTTTCTTT.

This clonotype was found once. V and J are TRBV2 and TRBJ1-6, with D hard to call. Germline V gives CDR1 SNHLY, CDR2 FYNNEI. Trimming removed 10 bases from V and 2 bases from J, with 12 bases in between. CDR3 size: 14 residues. The CDR3 DNA reads as TGTGCCACCATCCAGGAGGCCTATAATTCACCCCTCCACTTT. Translating it yields CATIQEAYNSPLHF.

This clonotype was detected only a few times. V is TRBV12-3 or TRBV12-4 and J is TRBJ1-1; 7 positions agree with TRBD1. The CDR3 contains 13 residues. J was trimmed by 3 bases and V by 7 bases; bases with no gene match: 5. DNA for the CDR3: TGTGCCAGCAATCCGACAGGGTACACTGAAGCTTTCTTT. Translating gives CASNPTGYTEAFF.

The chain links TRBV6-8 to TRBJ1-1, with D unclear. Trimming cost V 2 bases and J 4 bases, with 14 bases left between them. The germline gives CDR1 MNHGY, CDR2 SAAAGT. The CDR3 totals 15 residues. The CDR3 nucleotides read TGTGCCAGCAGTTACCCAGGTCGGAGCGTCACTGAAGCTTTCTTT. This translates into CASSYPGRSVTEAFF.

This clonotype was observed a few times. The gene calls are TRBV24-1 and TRBJ2-7; the match to TRBD1 covers 7 bases. Per the germline V gene, CDR1 is KGHDR and CDR2 is SFDVKD. This CDR3 spans 11 amino acids. V was pared by 9 bases and J by 5 bases, with 3 bases of the junction left unmatched. CDR3 DNA: TGTGCCACCGGTCAGGGGGACGAGCAGTACTTC. Amino acids: CATGQGDEQYF.